Listed below are T cell receptor beta chains from one sample, sequenced in a study of T cells in Graves' hyperthyroidism and ophthalmopathy. Each CDR3 protein is one row after TCRdb ran MiXCR on the multiplex PCR reads. The sample contains some 650,000 distinct CDR3 sequences, approximately 15% of which appear only once. Source material: blood. All receptors come from a woman in her forties with Graves' ophthalmopathy. Each CDR3 is given with its conserved first and last residue. Fields, in order: D gene, V gene, clone size, J gene, CDR3 protein, CDR3 DNA. A D gene is named only where the DNA matches it firmly. Size is stated for part of the rows, as once, few or many counts, or as a class when the clone is expanded.

D: TRBD2
V: TRBV11-2
size: -
J: TRBJ2-7
CDR3: CASSRLRGGGSYEQYF
DNA: TGTGCCAGCAGCCGCCTCCGGGGCGGGGGCTCCTACGAGCAGTACTTC

D: -
V: TRBV4-1
size: many
J: TRBJ2-7
CDR3: CASSQDPGNYEQYF
DNA: TGCGCCAGCAGCCAAGATCCCGGGAACTACGAGCAGTACTTC

D: -
V: TRBV20-1
size: many
J: TRBJ2-2
CDR3: CSARGDWDTGELFF
DNA: TGCAGTGCTAGAGGGGATTGGGACACCGGGGAGCTGTTTTTT

D: TRBD1
V: TRBV3-1
size: many
J: TRBJ1-6
CDR3: CASSQVGGQGNSPLHF
DNA: TGTGCCAGCAGCCAAGTCGGAGGACAGGGAAATTCACCCCTCCACTTT

D: TRBD1
V: TRBV4-1
size: many
J: TRBJ2-7
CDR3: CASSQVLGQGATEQYF
DNA: TGCGCCAGCAGCCAAGTTTTAGGACAGGGGGCGACTGAGCAGTACTTC

D: -
V: TRBV2
size: many
J: TRBJ1-6
CDR3: CASSFQGRSPLHF
DNA: TGTGCCAGCAGTTTCCAGGGCCGGTCACCCCTCCACTTT

D: -
V: TRBV20-1
size: -
J: TRBJ1-4
CDR3: CSAPFEKLFF
DNA: TGCAGTGCCCCCTTTGAAAAACTGTTTTTT

D: -
V: TRBV28
size: -
J: TRBJ2-3
CDR3: CATQGYYTDTQYF
DNA: TGTGCCACGCAGGGGTACTACACAGATACGCAGTATTTT

D: TRBD2
V: TRBV6-2/TRBV6-3
size: few
J: TRBJ2-7
CDR3: CASRGLAGPEQYF
DNA: TGTGCCAGCAGGGGACTAGCGGGACCGGAGCAGTACTTC

D: -
V: TRBV28
size: -
J: TRBJ2-7
CDR3: CASSLYRDYEQYF
DNA: TGTGCCAGCAGTCTTTATCGGGACTACGAGCAGTACTTC

D: -
V: TRBV7-9
size: -
J: TRBJ1-1
CDR3: CASSSWGGLNTEAFF
DNA: TGTGCCAGCAGCTCCTGGGGGGGCTTGAACACTGAAGCTTTCTTT

D: -
V: TRBV7-9
size: -
J: TRBJ1-2
CDR3: CASSLVEGYTF
DNA: TGTGCCAGCAGCTTAGTGGAAGGCTACACCTTC

D: -
V: TRBV27
size: -
J: TRBJ1-6
CDR3: CASSSGAYNSPLHF
DNA: TGTGCCAGCAGTTCGGGAGCATATAATTCACCCCTCCACTTT

D: TRBD2
V: TRBV20-1
size: many
J: TRBJ2-3
CDR3: CSASRREGPTDTQYF
DNA: TGCAGTGCTAGTAGGCGGGAGGGCCCCACAGATACGCAGTATTTT

D: TRBD2
V: TRBV20-1
size: -
J: TRBJ2-3
CDR3: CSARDKRGGTDTQYF
DNA: TGCAGTGCTAGAGATAAGCGGGGGGGCACAGATACGCAGTATTTT